A single sample is the source of the 15 T cell receptor beta chains below, sequenced in a study of CD8 T cells in Susac syndrome. The RNA input was about 0.5 to 1 ug, and it was reverse transcribed with random hexamers. TCRdb reprocessed the immunoSEQ multiplex PCR reads via MiXCR and lists one record per CDR3 protein. Of under 200,000 distinct CDR3 sequences listed, about 93% are singletons. The material sequenced was CD4+ T cells from PBMCs. The receptors come from a human donor in good health.

The chain carries TRBV6-2 or TRBV6-3 and TRBJ2-7; the match to TRBD1 covers 10 bases. This CDR3 comprises 15 residues. J was trimmed by 6 bases and V by 7 bases; bases with no gene match: 12. CDR1 is MNHEY, CDR2 SVGEGT, per germline. The CDR3 region is CASNIPGQGISEQYF. In DNA form, the CDR3 reads TGTGCCAGCAACATCCCGGGACAGGGGATTTCCGAGCAGTACTTC.

The rearrangement links TRBV5-1 to TRBJ2-3, with a tentative D call TRBD1 (5 bases). V dropped 5 bases and J dropped 3 bases, with 10 bases sitting between them. The CDR3 length is 13 residues. Looked up from germline, CDR1 is SGHRS and CDR2 is YFSETQ. This CDR3 reads CASRGLKTDTQYF. The CDR3 coding sequence is TGCGCCAGCAGGGGGCTAAAGACAGATACGCAGTATTTT. Full variable domain (outside the CDR3, taken from reference TRBV5-1 and TRBJ2-3): KAGVTQTPRYLIKTRGQQVTLSCSPISGHRSVSWYQQTPGQGLQFLFEYFSETQRNKGNFPGRFSGRQFSNSRSEMNVSTLELGDSALYLCASRGLKTDTQYFGPGTRLTVL.

The chain uses TRBV29-1 and TRBJ1-1, with D maybe TRBD1 (5 bases). The CDR3 is made up of 15 amino acids. Trimming cost V 6 bases and J 6 bases, with 23 bases left between them. Germline assignment: CDR1 SQVTM and CDR2 ANQGSEA. CDR3 protein: CSVPKQGPRFAEAFF. CDR3 nucleotide sequence: TGCAGCGTCCCAAAGCAGGGCCCCCGGTTCGCTGAAGCTTTCTTT.

This sequence joins TRBV6-5 and TRBJ2-3; D not resolved. The CDR3 sequence is 12 residues long. Trimming removed 7 bases at V and 2 bases at J, with 7 bases between. CDR1 MNHEY and CDR2 SVGAGI come from the germline V gene. CDR3 sequence reads: CASIGNTDTQYF. In nucleotides, the CDR3 is TGTGCCAGCATTGGGAACACAGATACGCAGTATTTT.

The chain combines TRBV4-3 with TRBJ1-5; D may be TRBD1 (6 bases). V was clipped by 0 bases and J by 7 bases, with 13 bases between them. The CDR3 is 15 amino acids. The germline V gene has CDR1 LGHNA and CDR2 YSLEER. CDR3 in amino acids: CASSQDAGEGQPQHF. The CDR3 DNA is TGCGCCAGCAGCCAAGATGCAGGGGAGGGACAGCCCCAGCATTTT.

The rearrangement uses TRBV20-1 and TRBJ2-1; TRBD2 matches 16 bases. The CDR3 has 16 amino acids. CDR1 and CDR2 from the germline V gene are DFQATT and SNEGSKA (reference sequence). J lost 4 bases, V lost 5 bases, and 5 bases had no gene match. CDR3 region: CSALPGLAGGYNEQFF. The CDR3 DNA reads TGCAGTGCTCTACCGGGACTAGCGGGGGGGTACAATGAGCAGTTCTTC.

The chain couples TRBV7-9 to TRBJ2-3; 7 bases align to TRBD1. CDR1 is SEHNR, CDR2 FQNEAQ, per germline (reference sequence). J lost 3 bases, V lost 5 bases, and 8 bases had no gene match. The CDR3 is made up of 15 amino acids. This CDR3 reads CASSLTGAGTDTQYF. The DNA of the CDR3 is TGTGCCAGCAGCCTTACAGGGGCAGGAACAGATACGCAGTATTTT.

V and J are TRBV4-2 and TRBJ2-7; no clear D gene. Germline CDR1 LGHNA, CDR2 YNFKEQ. The ends were cut back, 1 base at V and 2 bases at J, with 12 bases in the middle. The CDR3 extends over 15 amino acids. The DNA for the CDR3 is TGTGCCAGCAGCCAAGTAAAAGGGCGGACCTACGAGCAGTACTTC. Protein sequence: CASSQVKGRTYEQYF.

V is TRBV3-1 and J is TRBJ1-1; D is uncertain. CDR3 length: 12 residues. The germline gives CDR1 LGHDT, CDR2 YNNKEL (reference sequence). The V and J ends lost 3 bases and 8 bases respectively, with 10 bases between them. CDR3 bases: TGTGCCAGCAGCCACGGCGTTATAGAAGCTTTCTTT. As protein: CASSHGVIEAFF.

The V call is TRBV7-2, the J call TRBJ2-1; D not certain. The CDR3 length is 16 residues. Germline assignment: CDR1 SGHTA and CDR2 FQGNSA. V was pared by 1 base and J by 6 bases, with 16 bases between. The CDR3 DNA reads as TGTGCCAGCAGCTTAGGGAACGGCTGGGGAAGCAATGAGCAGTTCTTC. It is translated as CASSLGNGWGSNEQFF.

V gene TRBV4-3 combines with J gene TRBJ1-6; TRBD1 aligns across 9 bases. The germline CDR1 and CDR2 sequences are LGHNA and YSLEER. V was pared by 4 bases and J by 7 bases, with 8 bases of the junction left unmatched. The CDR3 consists of 16 residues. This CDR3 is CASSRNPGTGNSPLHF. In DNA form, the CDR3 reads TGCGCCAGCAGCCGAAACCCCGGGACAGGGAATTCACCCCTCCACTTT.

The gene calls are TRBV29-1 and TRBJ2-3; 8 positions match TRBD1. Germline-derived CDR1 and CDR2 are SQVTM and ANQGSEA. The V and J ends lost 5 bases and 4 bases, in that order; junction bases with no gene match: 2. The CDR3 spans 12 residues. CDR3 nucleotide sequence: TGCAGCGTTTCCAGGGGGCCAGATACGCAGTATTTT. It translates to CSVSRGPDTQYF.

The sample holds one count of this clonotype. The chain joins TRBV5-1 to TRBJ2-5, with TRBD2 matching over 9 bases. V lost 0 bases to trimming and J lost 1 base; unmatched junction nucleotides: 4. CDR1 SGHRS and CDR2 YFSETQ come from the germline V gene. This CDR3 has 16 residues. The CDR3 loop is CASSLALAGTQETQYF. DNA for the CDR3: TGCGCCAGCAGCTTGGCGCTAGCGGGGACCCAAGAGACCCAGTACTTC.

V is TRBV12-3 or TRBV12-4 and J is TRBJ2-1; 10 bases line up with TRBD2. V was pared by 5 bases and J by 10 bases, with 5 bases of the junction left unmatched. This CDR3 is 13 amino acids long. Here the CDR3 reads CASSPTLAGEQFF. The CDR3 bases are TGTGCCAGCAGTCCCACACTAGCGGGGGAGCAGTTCTTC.

This rearrangement joins TRBV12-3 or TRBV12-4 to TRBJ2-1; D remains unclear. The CDR3 has 12 residues. The V end was cut by 5 bases, the J end by 6 bases, with 8 bases between. This chain's CDR3 is CASSNLGNEQFF. As DNA, the CDR3 is TGTGCCAGCAGTAACCTAGGCAATGAGCAGTTCTTC.